This T cell receptor (beta chain) is drawn from a study of response to subunit inactivated influenza vaccine. Findings of the study overall: Each seasonal influenza vaccination recruits few new T cells, the authors suggested.

About this clonotype: Its antigen is as yet unknown.

This CDR3 contains 20 residues. Trimming cost V 1 base and J 0 bases, with 19 bases left between them. Each CDR3 protein is one row after TCRdb ran MiXCR on the RT-PCR reads. In the table there are a few hundred thousand distinct CDR3 sequences, 20% to 25% of which are singletons. The J gene is TRBJ1-6, the V gene TRBV12-3 or TRBV12-4, with D possibly TRBD1 on 6 matching bases. The sequence came from a man aged 50 to 69 who received an inactivated influenza vaccine. Sequencing used PBMCs from blood, obtained less than 22 months after vaccination. The CDR3: CASSLDTGTISSSYNSPLHF. The DNA for the CDR3 is TGTGCCAGCAGTTTAGATACAGGGACGATTTCTAGCTCCTATAATTCACCCCTCCACTTT.